This T cell receptor (beta chain) was captured by sequencing in a study of identical twins. Study-level findings and limits: Twins shared beta out-of-frame sequences in excess, but this excess was weaker. Carriage of fewer insertions was seen in abundant cord blood beta clonotypes, whereas memory repertoires showed none.

This clonotype came up a few times. Its antigen is undetermined. TCRdb reprocessed the 5' RACE reads via MiXCR and lists one record per CDR3 protein. The sample consists of 1.5 million to 2 million distinct CDR3 sequences, 25% to 35% of them appearing once. The ends were cut back, 6 bases at V and 3 bases at J, with 14 bases in the middle. Germline loops: CDR1 MNHEY, CDR2 SVGEGT. The CDR3 length is 14 residues. The clonotype was recovered from a newborn girl in good health. The chain joins TRBV6-2 or TRBV6-3 to TRBJ1-1; D is unclear. The sample was cord blood. The CDR3 is CASRDPFDYTEAFF. The CDR3 DNA follows: TGTGCCAGCAGGGACCCGTTTGACTACACTGAAGCTTTCTTT.